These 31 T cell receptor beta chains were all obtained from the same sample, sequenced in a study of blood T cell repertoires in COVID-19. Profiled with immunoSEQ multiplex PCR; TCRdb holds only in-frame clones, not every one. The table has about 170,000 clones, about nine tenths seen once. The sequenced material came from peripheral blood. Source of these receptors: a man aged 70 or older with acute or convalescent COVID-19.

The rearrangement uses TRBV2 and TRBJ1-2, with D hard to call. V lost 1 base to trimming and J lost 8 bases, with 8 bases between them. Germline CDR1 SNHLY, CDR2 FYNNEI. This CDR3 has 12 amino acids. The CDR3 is CASSEGFGGYTF. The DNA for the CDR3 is TGTGCCAGCAGTGAAGGGTTTGGCGGCTACACCTTC.

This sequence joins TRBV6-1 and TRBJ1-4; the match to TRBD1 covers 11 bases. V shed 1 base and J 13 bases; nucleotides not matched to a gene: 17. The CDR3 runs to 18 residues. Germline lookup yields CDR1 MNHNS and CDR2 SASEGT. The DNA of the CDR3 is TGTGCCAGCAGTGAAGATGAGAAGCGGACAGGGGGCGCGAATAGACTGTTTTTT. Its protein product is CASSEDEKRTGGANRLFF.

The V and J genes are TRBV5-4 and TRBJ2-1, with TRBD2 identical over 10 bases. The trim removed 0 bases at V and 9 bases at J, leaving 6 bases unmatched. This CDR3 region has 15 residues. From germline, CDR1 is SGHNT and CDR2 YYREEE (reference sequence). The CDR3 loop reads CASSLEAGGQGEQFF. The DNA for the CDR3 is TGTGCCAGCAGCTTGGAAGCGGGGGGGCAGGGTGAGCAGTTCTTC.

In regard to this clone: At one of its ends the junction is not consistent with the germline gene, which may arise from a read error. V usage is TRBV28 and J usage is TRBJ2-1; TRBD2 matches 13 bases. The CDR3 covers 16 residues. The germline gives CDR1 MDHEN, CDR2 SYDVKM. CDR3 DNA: TGTGCCGGCAGATGGGGACTAGCGGGGTCCTACAATGAGCAGTTCTTC. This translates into CAGRWGLAGSYNEQFF.

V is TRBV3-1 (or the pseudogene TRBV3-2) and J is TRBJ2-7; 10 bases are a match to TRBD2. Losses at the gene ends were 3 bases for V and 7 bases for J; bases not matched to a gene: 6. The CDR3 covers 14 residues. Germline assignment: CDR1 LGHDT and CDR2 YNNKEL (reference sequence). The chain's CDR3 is CASSHEAGGREQYF. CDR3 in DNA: TGTGCCAGCAGCCACGAAGCGGGAGGGCGTGAGCAGTACTTC.

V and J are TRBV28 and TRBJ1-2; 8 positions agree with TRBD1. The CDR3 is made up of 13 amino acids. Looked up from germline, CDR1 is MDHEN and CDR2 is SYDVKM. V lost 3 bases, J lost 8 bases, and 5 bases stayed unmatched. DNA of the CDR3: TGTGCCAGCAGTTTCAGGGGGCTAGGAGGCTACACCTTC. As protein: CASSFRGLGGYTF.

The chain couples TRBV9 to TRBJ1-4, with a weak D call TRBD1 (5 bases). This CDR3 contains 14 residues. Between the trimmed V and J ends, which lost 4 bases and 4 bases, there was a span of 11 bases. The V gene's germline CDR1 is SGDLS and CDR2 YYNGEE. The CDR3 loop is CASSPGGNNEKLFF. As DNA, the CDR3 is TGTGCCAGCAGCCCTGGGGGGAATAATGAAAAACTGTTTTTT.

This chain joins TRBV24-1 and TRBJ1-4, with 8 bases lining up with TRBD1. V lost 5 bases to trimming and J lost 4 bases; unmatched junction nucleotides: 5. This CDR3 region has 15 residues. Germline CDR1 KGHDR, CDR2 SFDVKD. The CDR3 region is CATSAPTGDNEKLFF. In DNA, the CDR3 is TGTGCCACCAGTGCTCCGACAGGGGATAATGAAAAACTGTTTTTT.

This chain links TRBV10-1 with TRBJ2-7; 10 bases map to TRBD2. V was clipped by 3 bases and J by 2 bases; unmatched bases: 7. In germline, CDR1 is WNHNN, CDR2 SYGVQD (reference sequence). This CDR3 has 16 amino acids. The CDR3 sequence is CASSDSVAGGTYEQYF. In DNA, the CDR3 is TGCGCCAGCAGTGATTCCGTAGCGGGAGGCACCTACGAGCAGTACTTC.

The DNA for the CDR3 is TGTGCCAGCAGTTACTCTACCCCGACCACTTCGGGGGTGAACACTGAAGCTTTCTTT. This codes for CASSYSTPTTSGVNTEAFF. J is TRBJ1-1 and V is TRBV6-2 or TRBV6-3; TRBD1 might be the D (5 bases). Germline values: CDR1 MNHEY, CDR2 SVGEGT. Trimming took off 0 bases at V and 0 bases at J, with 20 bases between the two ends. This CDR3 contains 19 residues.

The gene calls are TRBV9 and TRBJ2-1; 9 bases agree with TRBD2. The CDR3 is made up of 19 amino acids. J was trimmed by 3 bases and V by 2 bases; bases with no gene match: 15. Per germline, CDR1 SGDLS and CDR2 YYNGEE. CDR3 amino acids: CASSVQTTSGELDYNEQFF. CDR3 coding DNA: TGTGCCAGCAGCGTTCAGACGACTAGCGGAGAGCTGGACTACAATGAGCAGTTCTTC.

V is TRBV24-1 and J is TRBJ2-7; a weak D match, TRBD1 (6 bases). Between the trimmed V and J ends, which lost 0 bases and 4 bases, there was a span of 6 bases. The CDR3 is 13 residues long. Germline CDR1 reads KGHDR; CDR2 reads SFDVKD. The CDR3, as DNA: TGTGCCACCAGTGATTTGCAGGGGTACGAGCAGTACTTC. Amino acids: CATSDLQGYEQYF.

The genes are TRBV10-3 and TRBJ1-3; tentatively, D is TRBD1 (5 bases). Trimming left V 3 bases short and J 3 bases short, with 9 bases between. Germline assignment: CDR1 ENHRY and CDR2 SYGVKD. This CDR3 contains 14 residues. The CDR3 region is CAISDSGGGNTIYF. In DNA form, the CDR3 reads TGTGCCATCAGTGACAGCGGGGGTGGAAACACCATATATTTT.

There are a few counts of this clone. The CDR3 bases are TGTGCCAGCTCACCAACGGGGGGGGTGAACACTGAAGCTTTCTTT. This translates into CASSPTGGVNTEAFF. The V call is TRBV18, the J call TRBJ1-1, with D perhaps matching TRBD1 (5 bases). The length of the CDR3 is 15 residues. V was trimmed by 2 bases and J by 0 bases, leaving 10 bases between them. Per the germline V gene, CDR1 is KGHSH and CDR2 is LQKENI.

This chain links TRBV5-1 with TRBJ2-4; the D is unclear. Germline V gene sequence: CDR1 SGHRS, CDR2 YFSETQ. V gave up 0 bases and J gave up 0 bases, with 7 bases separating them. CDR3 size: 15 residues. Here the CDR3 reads CASSLGSVAKNIQYF. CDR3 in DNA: TGCGCCAGCAGCTTGGGGAGCGTAGCCAAAAACATTCAGTACTTC.

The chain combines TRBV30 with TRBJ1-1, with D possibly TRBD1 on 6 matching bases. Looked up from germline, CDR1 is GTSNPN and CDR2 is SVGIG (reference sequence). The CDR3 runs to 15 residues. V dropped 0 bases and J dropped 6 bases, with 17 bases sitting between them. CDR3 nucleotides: TGTGCCTGGAGTGTTTCCCCTGTCAGGGGCCCTGAAGCTTTCTTT. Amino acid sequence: CAWSVSPVRGPEAFF.

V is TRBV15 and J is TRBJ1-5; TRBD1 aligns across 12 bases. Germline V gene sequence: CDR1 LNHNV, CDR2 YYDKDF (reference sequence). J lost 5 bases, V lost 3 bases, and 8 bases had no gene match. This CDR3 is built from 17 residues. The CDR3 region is CATSSRDRGRIDQPQHF. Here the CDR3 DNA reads TGTGCCACCAGCAGCCGGGACAGGGGGCGAATCGATCAGCCCCAGCATTTT. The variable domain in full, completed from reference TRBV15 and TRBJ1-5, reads DAMVIQNPRYQVTQFGKPVTLSCSQTLNHNVMYWYQQKSSQAPKLLFHYYDKDFNNEADTPDNFQSRRPNTSFCFLDIRSPGLGDTAMYLCATSSRDRGRIDQPQHFGDGTRLSIL.

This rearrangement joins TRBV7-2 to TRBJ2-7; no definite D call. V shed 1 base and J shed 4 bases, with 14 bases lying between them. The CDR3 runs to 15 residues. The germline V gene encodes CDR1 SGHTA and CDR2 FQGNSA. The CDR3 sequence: CASSLGAGARYEQYF. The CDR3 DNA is TGTGCCAGCAGCTTAGGGGCCGGCGCTCGTTACGAGCAGTACTTC.

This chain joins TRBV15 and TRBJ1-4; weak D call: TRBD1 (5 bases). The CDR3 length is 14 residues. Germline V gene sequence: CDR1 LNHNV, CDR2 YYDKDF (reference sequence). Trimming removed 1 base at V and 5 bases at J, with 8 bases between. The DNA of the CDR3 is TGTGCCACCAGCAGAGGGACATCAAATGAAAAACTGTTTTTT. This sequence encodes CATSRGTSNEKLFF. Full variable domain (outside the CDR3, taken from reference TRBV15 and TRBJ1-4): DAMVIQNPRYQVTQFGKPVTLSCSQTLNHNVMYWYQQKSSQAPKLLFHYYDKDFNNEADTPDNFQSRRPNTSFCFLDIRSPGLGDTAMYLCATSRGTSNEKLFFGSGTQLSVL.

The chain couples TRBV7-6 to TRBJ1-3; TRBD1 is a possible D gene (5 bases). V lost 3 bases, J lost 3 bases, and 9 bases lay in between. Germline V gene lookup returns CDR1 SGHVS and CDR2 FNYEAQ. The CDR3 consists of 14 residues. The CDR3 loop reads CASSFGQLGNTIYF. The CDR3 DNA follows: TGTGCCAGCAGCTTCGGACAACTTGGAAACACCATATATTTT.

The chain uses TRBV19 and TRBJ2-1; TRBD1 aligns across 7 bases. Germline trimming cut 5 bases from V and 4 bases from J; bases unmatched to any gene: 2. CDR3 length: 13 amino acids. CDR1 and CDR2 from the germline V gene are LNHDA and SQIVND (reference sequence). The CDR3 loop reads CASSRQGYNEQFF. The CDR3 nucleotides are TGTGCCAGTAGTCGACAGGGATACAATGAGCAGTTCTTC.

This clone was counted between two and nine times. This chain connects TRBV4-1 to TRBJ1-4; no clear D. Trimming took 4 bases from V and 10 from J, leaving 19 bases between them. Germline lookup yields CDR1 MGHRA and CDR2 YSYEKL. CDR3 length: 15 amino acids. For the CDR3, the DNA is TGCGCCAGCAGCCTAACGGGGTCTTTCACTGGAAAACTGTTTTTT. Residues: CASSLTGSFTGKLFF.

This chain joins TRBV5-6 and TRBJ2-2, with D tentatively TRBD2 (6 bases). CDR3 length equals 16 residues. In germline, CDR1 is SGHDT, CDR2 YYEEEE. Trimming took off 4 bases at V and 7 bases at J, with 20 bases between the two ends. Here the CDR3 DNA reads TGTGCCAGCAGCCGGCTTGTGGGGTCGGGAGTCGGGGAGCTGTTTTTT. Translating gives CASSRLVGSGVGELFF. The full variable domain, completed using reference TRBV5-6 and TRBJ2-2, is DAGVTQSPTHLIKTRGQQVTLRCSPKSGHDTVSWYQQALGQGPQFIFQYYEEEERQRGNFPDRFSGHQFPNYSSELNVNALLLGDSALYLCASSRLVGSGVGELFFGEGSRLTVL.

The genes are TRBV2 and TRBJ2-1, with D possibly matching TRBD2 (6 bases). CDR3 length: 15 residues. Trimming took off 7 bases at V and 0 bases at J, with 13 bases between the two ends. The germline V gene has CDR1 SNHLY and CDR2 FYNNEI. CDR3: CASIPGVSSYNEQFF. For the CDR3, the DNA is TGTGCCAGCATCCCGGGGGTTAGCTCCTACAATGAGCAGTTCTTC.

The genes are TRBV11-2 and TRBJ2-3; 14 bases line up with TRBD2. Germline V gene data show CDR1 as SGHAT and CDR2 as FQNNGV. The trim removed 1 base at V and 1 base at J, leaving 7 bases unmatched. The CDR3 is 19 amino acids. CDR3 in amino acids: CASSLGGTSGSRGTDTQYF. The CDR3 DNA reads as TGTGCCAGCAGCTTAGGGGGGACTAGCGGGAGTCGGGGCACAGATACGCAGTATTTT.

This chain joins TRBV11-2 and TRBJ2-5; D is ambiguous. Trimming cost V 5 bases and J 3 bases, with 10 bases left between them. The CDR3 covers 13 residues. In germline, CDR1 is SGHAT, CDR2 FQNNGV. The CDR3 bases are TGTGCCAGCAGCCCTCTAGTAGAAGAGACCCAGTACTTC. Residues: CASSPLVEETQYF.

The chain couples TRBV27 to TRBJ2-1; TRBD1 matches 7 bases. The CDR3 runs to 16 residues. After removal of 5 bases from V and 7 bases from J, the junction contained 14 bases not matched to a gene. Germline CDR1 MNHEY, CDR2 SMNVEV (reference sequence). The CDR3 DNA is TGTGCCAGCAGTGTACCGGCTAGGTTGACAGGGAATGAGCAGTTCTTC. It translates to CASSVPARLTGNEQFF.

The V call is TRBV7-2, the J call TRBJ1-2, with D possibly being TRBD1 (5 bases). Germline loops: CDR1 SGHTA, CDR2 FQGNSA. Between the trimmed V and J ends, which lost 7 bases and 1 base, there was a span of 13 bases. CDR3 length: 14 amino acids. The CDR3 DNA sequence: TGTGCCAGCACCCCTCTAGGGGTTAACTATGGCTACACCTTC. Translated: CASTPLGVNYGYTF.

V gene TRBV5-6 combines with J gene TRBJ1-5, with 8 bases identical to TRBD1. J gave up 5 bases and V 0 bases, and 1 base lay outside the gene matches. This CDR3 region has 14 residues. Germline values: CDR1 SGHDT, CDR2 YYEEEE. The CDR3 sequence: CASSLAGGHQPQHF. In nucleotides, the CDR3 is TGTGCCAGCAGCTTGGCAGGGGGCCATCAGCCCCAGCATTTT.

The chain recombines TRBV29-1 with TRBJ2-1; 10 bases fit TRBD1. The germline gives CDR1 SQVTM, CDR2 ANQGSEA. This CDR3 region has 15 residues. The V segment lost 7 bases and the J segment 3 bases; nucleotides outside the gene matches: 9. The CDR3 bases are TGCAGCGCTAAACGACAGGGGGCGGTCTACAATGAGCAGTTCTTC. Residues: CSAKRQGAVYNEQFF.

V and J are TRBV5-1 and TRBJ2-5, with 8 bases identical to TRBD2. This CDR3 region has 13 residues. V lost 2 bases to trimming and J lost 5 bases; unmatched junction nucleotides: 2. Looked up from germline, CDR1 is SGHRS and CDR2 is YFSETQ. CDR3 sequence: CASSFSGAETQYF. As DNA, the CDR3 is TGCGCCAGCAGCTTTAGCGGGGCTGAGACCCAGTACTTC.